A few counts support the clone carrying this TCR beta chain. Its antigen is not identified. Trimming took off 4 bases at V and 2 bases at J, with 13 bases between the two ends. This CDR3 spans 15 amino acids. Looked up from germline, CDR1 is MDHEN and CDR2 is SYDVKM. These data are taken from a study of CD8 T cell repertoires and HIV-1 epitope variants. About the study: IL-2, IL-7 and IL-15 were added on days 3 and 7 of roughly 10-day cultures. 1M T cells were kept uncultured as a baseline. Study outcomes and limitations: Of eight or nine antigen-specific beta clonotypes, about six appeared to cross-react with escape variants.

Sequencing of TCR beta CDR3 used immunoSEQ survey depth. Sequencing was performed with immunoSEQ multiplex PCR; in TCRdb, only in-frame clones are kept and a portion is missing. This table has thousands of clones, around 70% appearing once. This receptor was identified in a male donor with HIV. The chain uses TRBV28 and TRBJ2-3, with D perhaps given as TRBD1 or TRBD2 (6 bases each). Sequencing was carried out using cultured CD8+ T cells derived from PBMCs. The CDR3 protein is CASSYLGGHTDTQYF. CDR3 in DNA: TGTGCCAGCAGTTACCTCGGGGGCCACACAGATACGCAGTATTTT.